This T cell receptor (beta chain) was recorded in a study of B cell selection in AIRE deficiency. Profiling relied on immunoSEQ multiplex PCR, and the TCRdb table lists in-frame clones only, not all of them. The data contain 20,000 to 25,000 clones, around 97% of them singletons. Conventional CD4 T cells were sorted as CD4+CD127+ cells. As regards this clone: Its specificity is not known.

Study results and caveats: CDR3s were shorter in shared Treg sequences, reflecting few non-templated nucleotide insertions.

Germline V gene data show CDR1 as MNHNY and CDR2 as SVGAGI (reference sequence). The CDR3 length is 14 residues. The V end was cut by 5 bases, the J end by 2 bases, with 11 bases between. The rearrangement links TRBV6-6 to TRBJ2-3; perhaps TRBD2 as D (5 bases). The sample consisted of conventional CD4+ T cells sorted from PBMCs. The receptor's source is a human donor with AIRE deficiency. CDR3 sequence: CASSPSGYTDTQYF. The DNA of the CDR3 is TGTGCCAGCAGTCCCAGCGGATACACAGATACGCAGTATTTT.